The 20 T cell receptor beta chains below come from one sample, sequenced in a study of identifying expanded T cells in peripheral blood. Profiling relied on immunoSEQ multiplex PCR, and the TCRdb table lists in-frame clones only, not all of them. In the table there are more than 75,000 clones, around 88% of which are singletons. Source material: blood. Receptors were obtained from a person between 18 and 75 years old in good health.

The chain links TRBV5-8 to TRBJ1-1; unclear D gene. CDR3 length: 14 amino acids. V was trimmed by 7 bases and J by 1 base, leaving 14 bases between them. CDR1 and CDR2 from the germline V gene are SGHTS and YDEGEE. The chain's CDR3 is CASCRYGENTEAFF. The CDR3 DNA sequence: TGTGCCAGCTGCCGGTATGGGGAGAACACTGAAGCTTTCTTT.

This sequence joins TRBV6-6 and TRBJ2-3, with unresolved D. Trimming stripped 4 bases from V and 4 bases from J, with 15 bases between. The CDR3 sequence is 15 residues long. From germline, CDR1 is MNHNY and CDR2 SVGAGI (reference sequence). The CDR3 DNA follows: TGTGCCAGCAGTTCCGTAATCATCGGGCCAGATACGCAGTATTTT. Protein product: CASSSVIIGPDTQYF.

The rearrangement uses TRBV6-5 and TRBJ2-2; D may be TRBD1 (6 bases). The CDR3 consists of 16 residues. V was cut by 0 bases and J by 0 bases, with 8 bases left in between. The V gene's germline CDR1 is MNHEY and CDR2 SVGAGI. The CDR3 DNA sequence: TGTGCCAGCAGTTACTCCACAGGGACGAACACCGGGGAGCTGTTTTTT. Translation gives CASSYSTGTNTGELFF.

J is TRBJ2-7 and V is TRBV2; D is unclear. V was clipped by 6 bases and J by 4 bases, with 13 bases between them. The CDR3 covers 13 residues. Germline values: CDR1 SNHLY, CDR2 FYNNEI. DNA for the CDR3: TGTGCCAGCAGGCAGGTGGGTCGGTACGAGCAGTACTTC. Translation: CASRQVGRYEQYF. Using reference TRBV2 and TRBJ2-7 for the parts outside the CDR3, the full variable domain is EPEVTQTPSHQVTQMGQEVILRCVPISNHLYFYWYRQILGQKVEFLVSFYNNEISEKSEIFDDQFSVERPDGSNFTLKIRSTKLEDSAMYFCASRQVGRYEQYFGPGTRLTVT.

The chain is built from TRBV18 and TRBJ2-1; 9 positions match TRBD2. The CDR3 runs 15 residues. The trim removed 6 bases at V and 5 bases at J, leaving 8 bases unmatched. Germline CDR1 KGHSH, CDR2 LQKENI. The CDR3 bases are TGTGCCAGCTCGCCAGGTATAGCGGGGGACAATGAGCAGTTCTTC. It encodes CASSPGIAGDNEQFF.

The V call is TRBV6-6, the J call TRBJ1-1, with D hard to call. CDR1 and CDR2 (germline): MNHNY, SVGAGI (reference sequence). Trimming pared 7 bases from V and 8 bases from J, leaving 11 bases between. CDR3 length: 11 residues. The CDR3 is CASILGLEAFF. The CDR3 coding sequence is TGTGCCAGCATCCTGGGCCTGGAAGCTTTCTTT.

This clone appeared a few times. This chain links TRBV5-1 with TRBJ2-2, with D tentatively TRBD1 (6 bases). CDR1 and CDR2 from the germline V gene are SGHRS and YFSETQ. CDR3 size: 16 residues. V shed 2 bases and J shed 0 bases, with 11 bases lying between them. The DNA for the CDR3 is TGCGCCAGCAGCTTTAGGACAGTCGCGAACACCGGGGAGCTGTTTTTT. Translated: CASSFRTVANTGELFF.

J is TRBJ1-3 and V is TRBV30, with 8 bases fitting TRBD1. Losses at the gene ends were 4 bases for V and 1 base for J; bases not matched to a gene: 9. This CDR3 contains 16 residues. Germline CDR1 and CDR2: GTSNPN and SVGIG (reference sequence). The CDR3 DNA is TGTGCCTGGAACAGGGACAGGACGAAGTCTGGAAACACCATATATTTT. This sequence encodes CAWNRDRTKSGNTIYF.

This sequence joins TRBV2 and TRBJ2-5; TRBD2 is a possible D gene (5 bases). V was trimmed by 8 bases and J by 4 bases, leaving 11 bases between them. Per germline, CDR1 SNHLY and CDR2 FYNNEI. This CDR3 has 12 residues. CDR3 DNA sequence: TGTGCCAGCTCATTGGGGAGAGAGACCCAGTACTTC. This translates into CASSLGRETQYF.

The table lists this clone with a count of one. The chain carries TRBV6-5 and TRBJ1-1; D might be TRBD1 (5 bases). CDR1 is MNHEY, CDR2 SVGAGI, per germline. The CDR3 covers 13 residues. The germline V and J ends were trimmed by 5 bases and 4 bases, with 11 bases remaining between them. CDR3 region: CASSPQGATEAFF. DNA for the CDR3: TGTGCCAGCAGTCCGCAAGGGGCCACTGAAGCTTTCTTT.

This chain connects TRBV5-1 to TRBJ1-5; possibly TRBD1 for D (5 bases). Germline CDR1 reads SGHRS; CDR2 reads YFSETQ. CDR3 length: 15 amino acids. The V gene lost 4 bases and the J gene lost 4 bases, with 15 bases spanning the gap. This CDR3 reads CASSEQGAANQPQHF. CDR3 bases: TGCGCCAGCAGCGAACAAGGGGCAGCGAATCAGCCCCAGCATTTT.

V is TRBV27 and J is TRBJ2-7; a possible D gene is TRBD2 (5 bases). V lost 2 bases and J 2 bases, leaving 10 bases between the germline ends. The CDR3 spans 14 residues. Germline V gives CDR1 MNHEY, CDR2 SMNVEV (reference sequence). The CDR3 is CASSLGSVTYEQYF. The CDR3 nucleotides are TGTGCCAGCAGTTTAGGGAGTGTAACCTACGAGCAGTACTTC.

This chain links TRBV7-8 with TRBJ1-6; D possibly corresponds to TRBD1 (6 bases). The V gene lost 1 base and the J gene lost 10 bases, with 11 bases spanning the gap. The CDR3 is 14 residues long. Germline loops: CDR1 SGHVS, CDR2 FQNEAQ. CDR3 sequence: CASSLGPQGSPLHF. CDR3 nucleotides: TGTGCCAGCAGCTTAGGCCCCCAGGGGTCACCCCTCCACTTT. Using reference TRBV7-8 and TRBJ1-6 for the parts outside the CDR3, the full variable domain is GAGVSQSPRYKVAKRGQDVALRCDPISGHVSLFWYQQALGQGPEFLTYFQNEAQLDKSGLPSDRFFAERPEGSVSTLKIQRTQQEDSAVYLCASSLGPQGSPLHFGNGTRLTVT.

The chain carries TRBV7-8 and TRBJ1-5; D ambiguous. Germline CDR1 is SGHVS and CDR2 is FQNEAQ. There are 16 residues in the CDR3. V was clipped by 3 bases and J by 9 bases, with 21 bases between them. CDR3 residues: CASSLARPGKVGPQHF. As DNA, the CDR3 is TGTGCCAGCAGCTTGGCGAGGCCGGGGAAGGTCGGGCCCCAGCATTTT. The whole variable domain, filled in from reference TRBV7-8 and TRBJ1-5, reads GAGVSQSPRYKVAKRGQDVALRCDPISGHVSLFWYQQALGQGPEFLTYFQNEAQLDKSGLPSDRFFAERPEGSVSTLKIQRTQQEDSAVYLCASSLARPGKVGPQHFGDGTRLSIL.

The rearrangement joins TRBV4-3 to TRBJ2-1; TRBD1 might be the D (5 bases). CDR1 LGHNA and CDR2 YSLEER come from the germline V gene. The V and J ends lost 0 bases and 3 bases respectively, with 12 bases between them. The CDR3 length is 16 residues. The chain's CDR3 is CASSQDLFQGYNEQFF. In DNA, the CDR3 is TGCGCCAGCAGCCAAGATCTGTTTCAGGGCTACAATGAGCAGTTCTTC.

This sequence joins TRBV19 and TRBJ2-4; 7 nucleotides agree with TRBD1. V trimming: 1 base; J trimming: 7 bases; junction bases outside the gene matches: 1. Germline CDR1 reads LNHDA; CDR2 reads SQIVND (reference sequence). This CDR3 region has 13 residues. The chain's CDR3 is CASSIGGQNIQYF. CDR3 nucleotides: TGTGCCAGTAGTATAGGGGGACAGAACATTCAGTACTTC.

This chain uses TRBV4-3 with TRBJ2-7, with 8 nucleotides matching TRBD1. The CDR3 runs 14 residues. V lost 4 bases, J lost 4 bases, and 6 bases stayed unmatched. CDR1 LGHNA and CDR2 YSLEER come from the germline V gene. CDR3 amino acids: CASSPARGPYEQYF. The CDR3 DNA follows: TGCGCCAGCAGCCCCGCCAGGGGGCCTTACGAGCAGTACTTC.

The V call is TRBV11-2, the J call TRBJ2-7; TRBD2 is a possible D gene (6 bases). Trimming cost V 4 bases and J 6 bases, with 22 bases left between them. The CDR3 is 16 residues long. The V gene's germline CDR1 is SGHAT and CDR2 FQNNGV. The CDR3 here is CASSSAGLHFFSEQYF. The CDR3 coding sequence is TGTGCCAGCAGCTCCGCGGGACTCCACTTTTTTAGCGAGCAGTACTTC.

V is TRBV6-5 and J is TRBJ1-3; no reliable D call. The germline V and J ends were trimmed by 0 bases and 1 base, with 7 bases remaining between them. The CDR3 sequence is 15 residues long. From germline, CDR1 is MNHEY and CDR2 SVGAGI. The DNA for the CDR3 is TGTGCCAGCAGTTACTCAGGCGGTTCTGGAAACACCATATATTTT. Protein product: CASSYSGGSGNTIYF.

This clone was counted a single time. The chain links TRBV5-1 to TRBJ2-7; no clear D gene. V was cut by 7 bases and J by 4 bases, with 12 bases left in between. The CDR3 contains 12 residues. In germline, CDR1 is SGHRS, CDR2 YFSETQ. Here the CDR3 reads CASSAQSYEQYF. The CDR3 nucleotides are TGCGCCAGCTCCGCACAATCTTACGAGCAGTACTTC.